This T cell receptor (beta chain) comes out of a study of shared clonotypes between healthy human individuals. V lost 2 bases to trimming and J lost 4 bases; unmatched junction nucleotides: 0. The CDR3 runs to 14 residues. In germline, CDR1 is SGHVS, CDR2 FNYEAQ. Generated by immunoSEQ multiplex PCR, the TCRdb table keeps only in-frame clones and is missing some. The data hold 1.5 million to 2.5 million clones, with approximately 94% observed a single time. Naive CD8 cells, CD45RO-negative and positively selected for CCR7, excluded terminally differentiated effector memory CD45RA+ cells. The source material was naive CD8+ T cells sorted from blood. This sequence was found in a man aged 18 to 29 in good health. The rearrangement joins TRBV7-6 to TRBJ2-5; 11 bases match TRBD2. The CDR3: CASSLLAGGETQYF. CDR3 DNA sequence: TGTGCCAGCAGCTTACTAGCGGGGGGAGAGACCCAGTACTTC.